One sample yielded the 9 T cell receptor beta chains listed below, sequenced in a study of regulatory T cells in long-lasting Graves disease. Time point meaning: newly diagnosed GD, antithyroid drugs for less than 3 months. PBMC RNA was the source of the TCR library. Library construction for TCR beta used iRepertoire HTBI primers and Arm-PCR of CDR3 regions. TCRdb re-called the multiplex PCR reads with MiXCR, one entry per CDR3 protein. The sample lists about 500,000 distinct CDR3 sequences; about 12% were seen once. The sample was also reused in another study, on T cells in Graves' hyperthyroidism and ophthalmopathy.

Source: peripheral blood mononuclear cells (PBMCs), taken at new diagnosis, from a patient treated with antithyroid drugs. The source of these receptors is a woman in her thirties with Graves disease.

This CDR3 is CASSPHRILNNEQFF. The CDR3 DNA is TGCGCCAGCAGCCCTCATCGGATCCTCAACAATGAGCAGTTCTTC. The chain has TRBV4-1 and TRBJ2-1; no clear D. The germline V gene has CDR1 MGHRA and CDR2 YSYEKL. Trimming removed 4 bases from V and 5 bases from J, with 15 bases in between. The CDR3 spans 15 residues.

This clonotype showed up many times. This chain joins TRBV28 and TRBJ2-5; D is perhaps TRBD2 (6 bases). With 5 bases removed from V and 7 bases from J, the gap between germline ends came to 20 bases. The CDR3 runs to 15 residues. The germline CDR1 and CDR2 sequences are MDHEN and SYDVKM. This chain's CDR3 is CASSLVWETGGTQYF. The CDR3 DNA reads as TGTGCCAGCAGTCTCGTTTGGGAGACCGGGGGGACCCAGTACTTC.

This clonotype was recorded a few times. A clone one base away is much larger, so this may be a read error. The chain combines TRBV12-3 or TRBV12-4 with TRBJ2-7; tentatively, D is TRBD1 (5 bases). This CDR3 spans 13 amino acids. V was pared by 3 bases and J by 6 bases, with 12 bases between. This CDR3 reads CASSFSQGTEQYF. The CDR3 region has the DNA TGTGCCAGCAGTTTTAGTCAGGGAACCGAGCAGTACTTC.

The CDR3 sequence is CASSLETGWTQFF. DNA for the CDR3: TGTGCCAGCAGCTTAGAGACAGGGTGGACGCAGTTCTTC. V gene TRBV7-4 combines with J gene TRBJ2-3, with 7 bases matching TRBD1. The J call may not be correct, given that the DNA end is closer to TRBJ2-1. The CDR3 has 13 residues. CDR1 is SGHVT, CDR2 SQSDAQ, per germline.

In the case of this clonotype: The CDR3 end shows no conserved phenylalanine or tryptophan, and so a read error is likely. The chain combines TRBV29-1 with TRBJ1-1; D is perhaps TRBD1 (5 bases). The CDR3 spans 10 residues. V lost 4 bases and J 8 bases, leaving 8 bases between the germline ends. Germline assignment: CDR1 SQVTM and CDR2 ANQGSEA. CDR3 in DNA: TGCAGCGTTGGACAGATCGAAGCTTTCTCT. It codes for CSVGQIEAFS.

This clonotype has only a few counts. The rearrangement joins TRBV29-1 to TRBJ2-3, with 10 bases that match TRBD2. The CDR3 sequence is 13 residues long. Germline V gives CDR1 SQVTM, CDR2 ANQGSEA. This CDR3 is CSVELAGVDTQYF. CDR3 bases: TGCAGTGTAGAGCTAGCGGGAGTGGATACGCAGTATTTT.

This clonotype was seen repeatedly, ten times or more. DNA for the CDR3: TGTGCCAGTAGATCCAGGGAAAAAAACATTCAGTACTTC. It codes for CASRSREKNIQYF. V gene TRBV19 combines with J gene TRBJ2-4; weak D call: TRBD1 (5 bases). Trimming removed 6 bases from V and 4 bases from J, with 10 bases in between. Germline V gene sequence: CDR1 LNHDA, CDR2 SQIVND (reference sequence). The CDR3 spans 13 residues.

The sample holds many counts of this clonotype. The CDR3 here is CASRGAREQYF. CDR3 nucleotides: TGTGCCAGCCGAGGGGCTCGCGAGCAGTACTTC. The rearrangement joins TRBV2 to TRBJ2-7, with D perhaps TRBD1 or TRBD2 (5 bases each). Germline V gene lookup returns CDR1 SNHLY and CDR2 FYNNEI. This CDR3 comprises 11 residues. Trimming pared 8 bases from V and 6 bases from J, leaving 11 bases between.

This clonotype was seen at least ten times. The CDR3 DNA reads as TGCAGTGCTAGTCAACGGAACACGCAGTATTTT. Encoded protein: CSASQRNTQYF. The chain links TRBV20-1 to TRBJ2-3, with unresolved D. Germline V gene data show CDR1 as DFQATT and CDR2 as SNEGSKA (reference sequence). CDR3 length equals 11 residues. Trimming took off 3 bases at V and 9 bases at J, with 10 bases between the two ends.